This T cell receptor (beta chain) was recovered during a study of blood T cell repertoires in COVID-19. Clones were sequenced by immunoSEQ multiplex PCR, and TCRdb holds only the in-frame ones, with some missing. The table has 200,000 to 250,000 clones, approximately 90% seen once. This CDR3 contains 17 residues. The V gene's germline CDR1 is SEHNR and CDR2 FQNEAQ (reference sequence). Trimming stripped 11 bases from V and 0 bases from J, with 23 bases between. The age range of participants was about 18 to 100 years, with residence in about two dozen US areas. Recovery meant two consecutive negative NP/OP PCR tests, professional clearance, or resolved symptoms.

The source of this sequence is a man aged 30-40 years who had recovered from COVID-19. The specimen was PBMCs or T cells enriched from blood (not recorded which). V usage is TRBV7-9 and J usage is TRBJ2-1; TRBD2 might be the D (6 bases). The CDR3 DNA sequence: TGTGCCGGTGGTAGGAACCCGGGACTTAGCTCCTACAATGAGCAGTTCTTC. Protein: CAGGRNPGLSSYNEQFF.